The 4 T cell receptor beta chains below come from one sample, sequenced in a study of T cell changes during pregnancy in multiple sclerosis. Sequenced by immunoSEQ multiplex PCR; TCRdb stores in-frame clones only, minus some. This sample carries roughly 100,000 clones, approximately 90% of them seen once, and the ten largest clones take 0.9% to 0.95%. Material: peripheral blood, obtained after pregnancy. The receptors come from a female donor with multiple sclerosis, enrolled in a pregnancy study.

V gene TRBV19 combines with J gene TRBJ2-5; 7 bases are a match to TRBD1. Losses at the gene ends were 6 bases for V and 5 bases for J; bases not matched to a gene: 6. Germline-derived CDR1 and CDR2 are LNHDA and SQIVND (reference sequence). The CDR3 loop spans 13 amino acids. The CDR3 loop reads CASSVDRAETQYF. The CDR3 DNA reads as TGTGCCAGTAGCGTCGACAGGGCGGAGACCCAGTACTTC. Using reference TRBV19 and TRBJ2-5 for the parts outside the CDR3, the full variable domain is DGGITQSPKYLFRKEGQNVTLSCEQNLNHDAMYWYRQDPGQGLRLIYYSQIVNDFQKGDIAEGYSVSREKKESFPLTVTSAQKNPTAFYLCASSVDRAETQYFGPGTRLLVL.

The gene calls are TRBV9 and TRBJ2-5; D is perhaps TRBD2 (6 bases). The better agreement between TRBJ2-7 and the DNA end casts doubt on the J call. CDR1 and CDR2 from the germline V gene are SGDLS and YYNGEE. The CDR3 has 15 amino acids. The CDR3 DNA is TGTGCCAGCAGCCTCCGGGACTCAATGGTCTACGAGCAGTACTTC. Protein: CASSLRDSMVYEQYF.

This rearrangement joins TRBV7-8 to TRBJ1-2; the match to TRBD1 covers 8 bases. The CDR3 covers 14 residues. Looked up from germline, CDR1 is SGHVS and CDR2 is FQNEAQ. Trimming removed 3 bases from V and 5 bases from J; junction bases left unmatched: 5. The CDR3: CASSLPGGFYGYTF. CDR3 in DNA: TGTGCCAGCAGCTTGCCAGGGGGCTTTTATGGCTACACCTTC.

This sequence joins TRBV11-3 and TRBJ2-1, with D perhaps matching TRBD2 (6 bases). The CDR3 sequence is 12 residues long. Between the trimmed V and J ends, which lost 2 bases and 9 bases, there was a span of 8 bases. Germline V lookup: CDR1 SGHNT, CDR2 YENEEA. The CDR3 DNA reads TGTGCCAGCAGCTTAAGCGGGCGTGAGCAGTTCTTC. Its protein is CASSLSGREQFF. The variable domain in full, completed from reference TRBV11-3 and TRBJ2-1, reads EAGVVQSPRYKIIEKKQPVAFWCNPISGHNTLYWYLQNLGQGPELLIRYENEEAVDDSQLPKDRFSAERLKGVDSTLKIQPAELGDSAVYLCASSLSGREQFFGPGTRLTVL.